The entry below gives a single TCR beta chain sequence along with its context. Antigen specificity is unknown. CDR1 is SGHAT, CDR2 FQNNGV, per germline. V dropped 5 bases and J dropped 1 base, with 14 bases sitting between them. The length of the CDR3 is 15 residues. This sample is part of a study of long-term antiretroviral therapy in people with HIV. Study at large: The 2015 immediate-ART recommendation came about a decade after the earliest samples. Study conclusions and caveats: Control repertoires displayed wider CDR3 length ranges than the HIV repertoires.

immunoSEQ v3.0 was run at survey level. Produced via immunoSEQ multiplex PCR; TCRdb's table is partial and in-frame only. The sample yields 20,000 to 25,000 clones, about 89% seen once. This sequence was found in a woman aged 45-65 years with HIV. The rearrangement uses TRBV11-2 and TRBJ1-1, with TRBD1 as a possible D gene (6 bases). The specimen comprised unsorted PBMCs, sampled approximately 2.5 years after starting antiretroviral therapy. CDR3 DNA sequence: TGTGCCAGCAGCGCGAGCGGACAGCAGAACACTGAAGCTTTCTTT. Translation: CASSASGQQNTEAFF.